Listed below are T cell receptor beta chains from one sample, sequenced in a study of blood T cell repertoires in COVID-19. Clones were sequenced by immunoSEQ multiplex PCR, and TCRdb holds only the in-frame ones, with some missing. The sample consists of around 98,000 clones, 65% to 90% of them appearing once. Sequencing was done on a sample of peripheral blood. The receptors here all came from a man aged 65 to 85 with active or convalescent COVID-19. CDR3s include the opening cysteine and the closing phenylalanine or tryptophan. The D gene is left open where the match is weak. Not every row has a clone size; where given, it reads once, few, many or a size class.

V gene	CDR3 length	J gene	D gene	clone size	CDR3 DNA	CDR3 protein
TRBV5-6	15	TRBJ1-1	-	-	TGTGCCAGCAGCTTGGTCGGGGGGACAAACACTGAAGCTTTCTTT	CASSLVGGTNTEAFF
TRBV5-8	16	TRBJ1-2	TRBD1	-	TGTGCCAGCAGCTCGATCGGTACCGGGACAGGCTATGGCTACACCTTC	CASSSIGTGTGYGYTF
TRBV29-1	13	TRBJ1-2	TRBD1	-	TGCAGCGATCAACAGGGGACTTTTTATGGCTACACCTTC	CSDQQGTFYGYTF
TRBV3-1/TRBV3-2	14	TRBJ1-6	-	few	TGTGCCAGCAGCCAAGGACAGGCGAATTCACCCCTCCACTTT	CASSQGQANSPLHF
TRBV30	15	TRBJ2-3	-	few	TGTGCCTGGAGCCCCGGGGGGCGGGGCACAGATACGCAGTATTTT	CAWSPGGRGTDTQYF
TRBV2	14	TRBJ1-6	-	once	TGTGCCAGCAGCCCACAGGGTTCGAATTCACCCCTCCACTTT	CASSPQGSNSPLHF
TRBV7-9	14	TRBJ2-7	-	-	TGTGCCAGCAGCTTAACCCAGGGACTCAACGAGCAGTACTTC	CASSLTQGLNEQYF
TRBV7-8	18	TRBJ2-3	-	-	TGTGCCAGCAGCCTACGGGGACTCGGAGCGGGTGTTCGCGATACGCAGTATTTT	CASSLRGLGAGVRDTQYF
TRBV18	16	TRBJ1-6	-	-	TGTGCCAGCTCACCATCCGGTCGGTCCGATAATTCACCCCTCCACTTT	CASSPSGRSDNSPLHF
TRBV20-1	11	TRBJ1-2	-	-	TGCAGTGCTGCCAGGGGCTATGGCTACACCTTC	CSAARGYGYTF
TRBV11-3	18	TRBJ2-5	TRBD2	-	TGTGCCAGCAGCTTAGATCTGGGCGGGGGGGCCTATAGAGAGACCCAGTACTTC	CASSLDLGGGAYRETQYF
TRBV10-3	13	TRBJ1-2	-	-	TGTGCCATCAGTGAGGGACAGCCCGCGCGCTACACCTTC	CAISEGQPARYTF
TRBV5-1	16	TRBJ1-1	TRBD1	-	TGCGCCAGCAGCCAGTTTCCGAGGACAGGGAACACTGAAGCTTTCTTT	CASSQFPRTGNTEAFF
TRBV28	12	TRBJ2-7	-	-	TGTGCCAGCGGGTCTACGGGGTACGAGCAGTACTTC	CASGSTGYEQYF
TRBV5-4	14	TRBJ1-1	-	-	TGTGCCAGCAGCGGGAACAGGGCGAACACTGAAGCTTTCTTT	CASSGNRANTEAFF
TRBV27	14	TRBJ1-1	TRBD1	few	TGTGCCAGCAGCTCAGGGGGCGGCCGCACTGAAGCTTTCTTT	CASSSGGGRTEAFF
TRBV6-2/TRBV6-3	12	TRBJ1-1	-	-	TGTGCCAGCAGTTACTACAGAGCCGAAGCTTTCTTT	CASSYYRAEAFF
TRBV6-5	14	TRBJ2-1	TRBD2	-	TGTGCCAGCCGTCAGGGAGGGAATAGAGGTGAGCAGTTCTTC	CASRQGGNRGEQFF
TRBV6-1	15	TRBJ1-2	-	-	TGTGCCAGCAGTGACATTACGGCGGGGAACTATGGCTACACCTTC	CASSDITAGNYGYTF
TRBV6-6	15	TRBJ1-4	-	-	TGTGCCAGCAGCACCCGCCCCTTACAGGTTGAAAAACTGTTTTTT	CASSTRPLQVEKLFF
TRBV2	13	TRBJ1-2	-	-	TGTGCCAGCAGTGAGGGCCGGTCCCATGGCTACACCTTC	CASSEGRSHGYTF
TRBV3-1/TRBV3-2	14	TRBJ1-1	TRBD1	-	TGTGCCAGCAGCCCCCGGGACAGGCTAGTTGAAGCTTTCTTT	CASSPRDRLVEAFF
TRBV10-3	15	TRBJ2-3	-	-	TGTGCCATCAGTAGCGAGTCGAGCAAAACAGATACGCAGTATTTT	CAISSESSKTDTQYF
TRBV7-3	14	TRBJ1-2	TRBD1	-	TGTGCCAGCAGCTTAAATCAGGGGGCGGATGGCTACACCTTC	CASSLNQGADGYTF
TRBV30	12	TRBJ2-3	-	-	TGTGCCTGGGGGCAGAGCACAGATACGCAGTATTTT	CAWGQSTDTQYF
TRBV7-2	13	TRBJ2-3	-	-	TGTGCCAGCAGCCGGAGACGCGCAGATACGCAGTATTTT	CASSRRRADTQYF
TRBV7-3	13	TRBJ1-2	-	few	TGTGCCAGCAGCTTAGATTCGGGGTATGGCTACACCTTC	CASSLDSGYGYTF
TRBV11-2	15	TRBJ2-3	TRBD2	-	TGTGCCAGCAGCTCGCTAGCGGGGGCCACAGATACGCAGTATTTT	CASSSLAGATDTQYF
TRBV6-1	14	TRBJ1-3	-	few	TGTGCCAGCAGTGAGATAGACCGGGGGGACACCATATATTTT	CASSEIDRGDTIYF
TRBV14	13	TRBJ2-5	-	-	TGTGCCAGCAGCCAAGGAGTGGTCGATAGCCGGTACTTC	CASSQGVVDSRYF